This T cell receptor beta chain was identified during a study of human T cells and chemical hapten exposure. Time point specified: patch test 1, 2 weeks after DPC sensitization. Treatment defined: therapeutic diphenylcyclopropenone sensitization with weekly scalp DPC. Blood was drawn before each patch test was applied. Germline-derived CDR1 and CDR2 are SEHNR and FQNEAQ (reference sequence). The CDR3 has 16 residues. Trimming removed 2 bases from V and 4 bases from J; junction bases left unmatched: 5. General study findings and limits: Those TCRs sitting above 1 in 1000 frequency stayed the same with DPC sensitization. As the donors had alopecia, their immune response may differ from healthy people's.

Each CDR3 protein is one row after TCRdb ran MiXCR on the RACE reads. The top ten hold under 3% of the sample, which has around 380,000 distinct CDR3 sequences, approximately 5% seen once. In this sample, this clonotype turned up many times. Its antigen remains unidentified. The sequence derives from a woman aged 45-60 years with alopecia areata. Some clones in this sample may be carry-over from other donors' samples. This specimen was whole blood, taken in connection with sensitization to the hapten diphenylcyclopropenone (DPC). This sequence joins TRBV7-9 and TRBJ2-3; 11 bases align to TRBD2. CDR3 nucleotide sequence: TGTGCCAGCAGCTTACAGACTAGCGGGGCAGCAGATACGCAGTATTTT. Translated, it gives CASSLQTSGAADTQYF.